This is a list of T cell receptor beta chains from one sample in a study of shared clonotypes between healthy human individuals. Sequencing used immunoSEQ multiplex PCR; TCRdb keeps in-frame clones, though not all of them. Of 760,000 or so clones listed, roughly 96% are singletons. Sequencing input: naive CD8+ T cells sorted from blood. Every receptor here comes from a man aged 25-45 years in good health. CDR3s include the opening cysteine and the closing phenylalanine or tryptophan. Each record gives: clone size, J gene, D gene, V gene, CDR3 DNA, CDR3 protein. D genes are given only for firm matches. Rows may omit the clone size; those that give it use once, few, many or a size class.

clone_size: once; j_call: TRBJ1-5; d_call: .; v_call: TRBV27; cdr3_nt: TGTGCCAGCAGTTTTCTCGATGGCAATCAGCCCCAGCATTTT; cdr3_aa: CASSFLDGNQPQHF
clone_size: .; j_call: TRBJ1-3; d_call: .; v_call: TRBV19; cdr3_nt: TGTGCCAGTAGACCGACAGACAACTCTGGAAACACCATATATTTT; cdr3_aa: CASRPTDNSGNTIYF
clone_size: .; j_call: TRBJ1-5; d_call: TRBD1; v_call: TRBV5-4; cdr3_nt: TGTGCCAGCAGCCTGGGGACAGGGGGCAGTCAGCCCCAGCATTTT; cdr3_aa: CASSLGTGGSQPQHF
clone_size: .; j_call: TRBJ1-1; d_call: .; v_call: TRBV11-2; cdr3_nt: TGTGCCAGCAGCTTATATGACCCTGAAGCTTTCTTT; cdr3_aa: CASSLYDPEAFF
clone_size: .; j_call: TRBJ2-3; d_call: .; v_call: TRBV5-4; cdr3_nt: TGTGCCAGCAGCTTCTTCTTTCCCAGGGGAGCAGATACGCAGTATTTT; cdr3_aa: CASSFFFPRGADTQYF
clone_size: .; j_call: TRBJ2-3; d_call: TRBD1; v_call: TRBV7-9; cdr3_nt: TGTGCCAGCAGCTTACCGACAGGGAAGTCAGATACGCAGTATTTT; cdr3_aa: CASSLPTGKSDTQYF
clone_size: .; j_call: TRBJ2-7; d_call: .; v_call: TRBV28; cdr3_nt: TGTGCCAGCAGTTTAGCCGGGACCTACGAGCAGTACTTC; cdr3_aa: CASSLAGTYEQYF
clone_size: .; j_call: TRBJ1-1; d_call: .; v_call: TRBV20-1; cdr3_nt: TGCAGTGCTCCGTCTTACACTGAAGCTTTCTTT; cdr3_aa: CSAPSYTEAFF
clone_size: .; j_call: TRBJ2-6; d_call: .; v_call: TRBV5-4; cdr3_nt: TGTGCCAGCAGCCCCAGTGGGGTGGGCTCACCTGGGGCCAACGTCCTGACTTTC; cdr3_aa: CASSPSGVGSPGANVLTF
clone_size: .; j_call: TRBJ2-7; d_call: .; v_call: TRBV1; cdr3_nt: TGCACCAGCAGCCCCTACAAAGCCGGGAAAGGATACGAGCAGTACTTC; cdr3_aa: CTSSPYKAGKGYEQYF
clone_size: .; j_call: TRBJ2-4; d_call: .; v_call: TRBV29-1; cdr3_nt: TGCAGCGTTGAGGAGTACGAAAACATTCAGTACTTC; cdr3_aa: CSVEEYENIQYF
clone_size: .; j_call: TRBJ1-1; d_call: .; v_call: TRBV2; cdr3_nt: TGTGCCAGCAGTGAAACTAGGGATATTGATAACACTGAAGCTTTCTTT; cdr3_aa: CASSETRDIDNTEAFF
clone_size: once; j_call: TRBJ2-3; d_call: TRBD2; v_call: TRBV7-9; cdr3_nt: TGTGCCAGCAGCTTAGTCGGTAGCGGGAGGGCGCAATATGCGGATACGCAGTATTTT; cdr3_aa: CASSLVGSGRAQYADTQYF
clone_size: .; j_call: TRBJ2-5; d_call: .; v_call: TRBV7-2; cdr3_nt: TGTGCCAGCAGCTTGGGCCTTGAATGGGAGACCCAGTACTTC; cdr3_aa: CASSLGLEWETQYF
clone_size: .; j_call: TRBJ2-2; d_call: TRBD2; v_call: TRBV14; cdr3_nt: TGTGCCAGCAGCAATGCTGGACTAGCGGGACACACCGGGGAGCTGTTTTTT; cdr3_aa: CASSNAGLAGHTGELFF
clone_size: .; j_call: TRBJ2-7; d_call: .; v_call: TRBV6-5; cdr3_nt: TGTGCCAGCAGCCTAGGACAGGGACTACTCTACGAGCAGTACTTC; cdr3_aa: CASSLGQGLLYEQYF
clone_size: .; j_call: TRBJ2-1; d_call: TRBD2; v_call: TRBV2; cdr3_nt: TGTGCCGGGGGACTAGCAGGGACCAATGAGCAGTTCTTC; cdr3_aa: CAGGLAGTNEQFF
clone_size: .; j_call: TRBJ2-1; d_call: .; v_call: TRBV7-8; cdr3_nt: TGTGCCAGCAGCGCTTCGGACAGAGAATTGTACAATGAGCAGTTCTTC; cdr3_aa: CASSASDRELYNEQFF
clone_size: .; j_call: TRBJ2-7; d_call: .; v_call: TRBV7-8; cdr3_nt: TGTGCCAGCGCCCCTCCGGGATATCCTACCGAGCAGTACTTC; cdr3_aa: CASAPPGYPTEQYF
clone_size: .; j_call: TRBJ2-1; d_call: .; v_call: TRBV28; cdr3_nt: TGTGCCACCCATCAGCTACTAACTTACAATGAGCAGTTCTTC; cdr3_aa: CATHQLLTYNEQFF